The next 27 T cell receptor beta chains were all read from a single sample in a study of technical replicates of blood from a few donors. Sequencing used immunoSEQ multiplex PCR; TCRdb keeps in-frame clones, though not all of them. The sample consists of under 95,000 clones, 95% to 98% of them appearing once. Sequenced sample: T cells isolated from PBMCs. Receptors were obtained from a human donor in good health.

The chain carries TRBV28 and TRBJ1-2; D perhaps matches TRBD1 (5 bases). CDR3 length: 17 amino acids. CDR1 is MDHEN and CDR2 is SYDVKM in the germline V gene. Trimming pared 5 bases from V and 6 bases from J, leaving 25 bases between. CDR3 protein: CASSKMGGIDPGDGYTF. Here the CDR3 DNA reads TGTGCCAGCAGTAAAATGGGGGGTATCGACCCGGGAGATGGCTACACCTTC.

The V gene is TRBV7-9, the J gene TRBJ1-1; D perhaps matches TRBD1 (5 bases). Germline V gene sequence: CDR1 SEHNR, CDR2 FQNEAQ (reference sequence). V lost 5 bases and J 4 bases, leaving 23 bases between the germline ends. The CDR3 is made up of 17 amino acids. The CDR3 DNA is TGTGCCAGCAGCAGTCAAGGTTGGGGCGCCGAGGCCACTGAAGCTTTCTTT. Its protein product is CASSSQGWGAEATEAFF.

The CDR3 region is CASSPTGQSSYNEQFF. The CDR3 nucleotides read TGTGCCAGCAGCCCAACGGGACAAAGCTCCTACAATGAGCAGTTCTTC. V is TRBV11-2 and J is TRBJ2-1; D is possibly TRBD1 (6 bases). This CDR3 is 16 amino acids long. V was cut by 5 bases and J by 0 bases, with 14 bases left in between. CDR1 is SGHAT and CDR2 is FQNNGV in the germline V gene.

The chain employs TRBV30 and TRBJ2-6, with D perhaps TRBD1 (6 bases). The CDR3 consists of 17 residues. Germline V gene data show CDR1 as GTSNPN and CDR2 as SVGIG (reference sequence). V lost 4 bases and J 2 bases, leaving 18 bases between the germline ends. CDR3 residues: CAWTLPRQVTGANVLTF. The CDR3 DNA reads as TGTGCCTGGACCCTACCCCGACAGGTCACTGGGGCCAACGTCCTGACTTTC.

The chain recombines TRBV5-6 with TRBJ2-3, with D perhaps TRBD2 (5 bases). Trimming took 2 bases from V and 2 from J, leaving 18 bases between them. The CDR3 contains 17 residues. From germline, CDR1 is SGHDT and CDR2 YYEEEE. CDR3 protein: CASSFALRGEFTDTQYF. The CDR3 DNA sequence: TGTGCCAGCAGCTTCGCACTACGGGGTGAATTCACAGATACGCAGTATTTT. The full variable domain, in which reference TRBV5-6 and TRBJ2-3 provide the parts outside the CDR3, is DAGVTQSPTHLIKTRGQQVTLRCSPKSGHDTVSWYQQALGQGPQFIFQYYEEEERQRGNFPDRFSGHQFPNYSSELNVNALLLGDSALYLCASSFALRGEFTDTQYFGPGTRLTVL.

The chain uses TRBV19 and TRBJ1-2, with TRBD1 matching over 8 bases. Germline V lookup: CDR1 LNHDA, CDR2 SQIVND (reference sequence). The CDR3 spans 14 residues. After removal of 7 bases from V and 1 base from J, the junction contained 5 bases not matched to a gene. The CDR3, as DNA: TGTGCCAGTAAGGACAGGGCGTTTAACTATGGCTACACCTTC. It specifies CASKDRAFNYGYTF.

This chain connects TRBV6-6 to TRBJ2-1, with TRBD2 matching over 13 bases. There are 16 residues in the CDR3. After removal of 5 bases from V and 4 bases from J, the junction contained 5 bases not matched to a gene. CDR1 is MNHNY and CDR2 is SVGAGI in the germline V gene (reference sequence). The CDR3 coding sequence is TGTGCCAGCAGTAGACTAGCGGGAGGAAGTTACAATGAGCAGTTCTTC. Its protein product is CASSRLAGGSYNEQFF.

The V gene is TRBV10-1, the J gene TRBJ2-5; the match to TRBD2 covers 10 bases. There are 17 residues in the CDR3. After removal of 4 bases from V and 0 bases from J, the junction contained 8 bases not matched to a gene. Germline V gives CDR1 WNHNN, CDR2 SYGVQD (reference sequence). The CDR3 reads CASSAPVGLANQETQYF. In DNA form, the CDR3 reads TGCGCCAGCAGTGCCCCCGTGGGACTAGCGAACCAAGAGACCCAGTACTTC.

The chain's CDR3 is CASSPRPDFTDTQYF. The DNA for the CDR3 is TGCGCCAGCAGCCCCAGACCGGACTTCACAGATACGCAGTATTTT. The V call is TRBV5-1, the J call TRBJ2-3, with TRBD2 as a possible D gene (5 bases). Trimming took off 4 bases at V and 2 bases at J, with 14 bases between the two ends. Germline CDR1 reads SGHRS; CDR2 reads YFSETQ. The CDR3 is made up of 15 amino acids.

The chain links TRBV25-1 to TRBJ2-7, with TRBD1 identical over 10 bases. The CDR3 length is 14 residues. Germline CDR1 is MGHDK and CDR2 is SYGVNS. V gave up 5 bases and J gave up 4 bases; unmatched junction bases: 5. The CDR3 DNA sequence: TGTGCCAGCAGTCCGGGACAGGGGAGGTACGAGCAGTACTTC. Translating it yields CASSPGQGRYEQYF.

The chain combines TRBV6-5 with TRBJ1-1, with 10 bases matching TRBD1. Germline trimming cut 2 bases from V and 11 bases from J; bases unmatched to any gene: 8. Looked up from germline, CDR1 is MNHEY and CDR2 is SVGAGI. This CDR3 has 14 amino acids. CDR3 sequence reads: CASSYGQGGGGAFF. The DNA for the CDR3 is TGTGCCAGCAGTTACGGACAGGGGGGAGGTGGGGCTTTCTTT.

This chain connects TRBV4-2 to TRBJ1-1, with TRBD1 matching 11 bases. CDR1 is LGHNA and CDR2 is YNFKEQ in the germline V gene. Germline trimming cut 3 bases from V and 7 bases from J; bases unmatched to any gene: 31. The CDR3 sequence is 23 residues long. The CDR3 loop reads CASSHPSDGTGGQWNYDWGEAFF. DNA of the CDR3: TGTGCCAGCAGCCATCCCAGCGACGGGACAGGGGGTCAATGGAATTATGATTGGGGTGAAGCTTTCTTT.

This chain joins TRBV30 and TRBJ1-4; D might be TRBD1 (6 bases). CDR1 is GTSNPN and CDR2 is SVGIG in the germline V gene (reference sequence). Trimming left V 7 bases short and J 6 bases short, with 12 bases between. CDR3 length equals 12 residues. CDR3 bases: TGTGCCTACAGGGAGAGCGATGAAAAACTGTTTTTT. This gives the protein CAYRESDEKLFF.

The chain employs TRBV7-6 and TRBJ1-4, with a weak D call TRBD1 (5 bases). Trimming cost V 5 bases and J 7 bases, with 14 bases left between them. The CDR3 has 14 residues. Germline CDR1 reads SGHVS; CDR2 reads FNYEAQ. The CDR3 DNA follows: TGTGCCAGCAGCCTCGGGACTGTTGGTGAAAAACTGTTTTTT. It yields the protein CASSLGTVGEKLFF. Variable domain in full (rest from reference TRBV7-6 and TRBJ1-4): GAGVSQSPRYKVTKRGQDVALRCDPISGHVSLYWYRQALGQGPEFLTYFNYEAQQDKSGLPNDRFSAERPEGSISTLTIQRTEQRDSAMYRCASSLGTVGEKLFFGSGTQLSVL.

This chain uses TRBV10-1 with TRBJ2-1, with 8 bases identical to TRBD1. Germline values: CDR1 WNHNN, CDR2 SYGVQD (reference sequence). With V trimmed by 5 bases and J by 0 bases, 3 bases remained unmatched. The CDR3 contains 15 residues. DNA for the CDR3: TGCGCCAGCAGTCACAGGGGGAGCTCCTACAATGAGCAGTTCTTC. This encodes CASSHRGSSYNEQFF.

The genes are TRBV7-8 and TRBJ1-1; 7 bases align to TRBD1. Germline V gene lookup returns CDR1 SGHVS and CDR2 FQNEAQ. The ends lost 5 bases at V and 0 bases at J; junction bases unmatched: 6. CDR3 length: 15 amino acids. As DNA, the CDR3 is TGTGCCAGCAGCGGAACAGGGGCAATGAACACTGAAGCTTTCTTT. This translates into CASSGTGAMNTEAFF.

The rearrangement uses TRBV7-9 and TRBJ2-1, with a tentative D call TRBD1 (5 bases). With 5 bases removed from V and 5 bases from J, the gap between germline ends came to 16 bases. The CDR3 totals 15 residues. Germline CDR1 is SEHNR and CDR2 is FQNEAQ (reference sequence). This chain's CDR3 is CASSSREITHNEQFF. The DNA for the CDR3 is TGTGCCAGCAGCAGCAGGGAAATCACTCACAATGAGCAGTTCTTC. The variable domain in full, with the rest retrieved from reference TRBV7-9 and TRBJ2-1, is DTGVSQNPRHKITKRGQNVTFRCDPISEHNRLYWYRQTLGQGPEFLTYFQNEAQLEKSRLLSDRFSAERPKGSFSTLEIQRTEQGDSAMYLCASSSREITHNEQFFGPGTRLTVL.

This CDR3 is CAISVLRLAGASRTGELFF. The CDR3 region has the DNA TGTGCCATCAGTGTCCTCAGACTAGCGGGGGCCTCGCGGACCGGGGAGCTGTTTTTT. V is TRBV10-3 and J is TRBJ2-2; 12 bases match TRBD2. J was trimmed by 5 bases and V by 4 bases; bases with no gene match: 14. Germline loops: CDR1 ENHRY, CDR2 SYGVKD. The CDR3 consists of 19 residues.

The chain recombines TRBV11-2 with TRBJ1-3, with 8 bases matching TRBD1. Germline CDR1 and CDR2: SGHAT and FQNNGV. The CDR3 has 15 amino acids. J was trimmed by 3 bases and V by 5 bases; bases with no gene match: 6. This chain's CDR3 is CASSRTGIGGNTIYF. CDR3 nucleotides: TGTGCCAGCAGCCGGACAGGGATAGGTGGAAACACCATATATTTT.

The chain links TRBV18 to TRBJ2-5; 10 nucleotides match TRBD2. The V gene end was trimmed by 5 bases and the J gene end by 5 bases; junction bases not matched to a gene: 8. The germline V gene has CDR1 KGHSH and CDR2 LQKENI. This CDR3 comprises 15 residues. The CDR3 here is CASSVLAGSMETQYF. The CDR3 DNA follows: TGTGCCAGCTCAGTACTAGCGGGGAGTATGGAGACCCAGTACTTC.

The chain joins TRBV6-1 to TRBJ2-7; 8 nucleotides line up with TRBD1. The germline gives CDR1 MNHNS, CDR2 SASEGT. CDR3 size: 13 residues. Unmatched junction bases numbered 4, after V lost 6 bases and J lost 3 bases. The CDR3 DNA is TGTGCCAGCAGCGGAACAGGGGGCTACGAGCAGTACTTC. Its translation is CASSGTGGYEQYF.

The table lists this clone with a count of one. The chain combines TRBV5-1 with TRBJ2-7; TRBD2 aligns across 8 bases. The CDR3 loop spans 13 amino acids. With 6 bases clipped from V and 5 bases from J, the junction kept 7 bases outside the gene matches. Germline loops: CDR1 SGHRS, CDR2 YFSETQ. The chain's CDR3 is CASTLGRGDEQYF. CDR3 coding DNA: TGCGCCAGCACCCTCGGGCGGGGGGACGAGCAGTACTTC.

V is TRBV4-1 and J is TRBJ1-2; TRBD1 matches at 7 bases. CDR3 length: 18 residues. CDR1 is MGHRA, CDR2 YSYEKL, per germline. V shed 0 bases, J shed 4 bases, and the junction held 14 bases outside the gene matches. This CDR3 is CASSQDLTDRLGSYGYTF. In DNA form, the CDR3 reads TGCGCCAGCAGCCAAGACCTTACGGACAGGCTCGGGAGCTATGGCTACACCTTC.

This chain uses TRBV7-3 with TRBJ1-1, with 9 nucleotides matching TRBD1. J gave up 4 bases and V 6 bases, and 21 bases lay outside the gene matches. This CDR3 comprises 19 residues. Per the germline V gene, CDR1 is SGHTA and CDR2 is FQGTGA. The CDR3 here is CASSLHGPRDREWGTEAFF. The CDR3 nucleotides read TGTGCCAGCAGTCTCCACGGCCCCCGGGACAGGGAATGGGGCACTGAAGCTTTCTTT. Complete variable domain (other parts from reference TRBV7-3 and TRBJ1-1): GAGVSQTPSNKVTEKGKYVELRCDPISGHTALYWYRQSLGQGPEFLIYFQGTGAADDSGLPNDRFFAVRPEGSVSTLKIQRTERGDSAVYLCASSLHGPRDREWGTEAFFGQGTRLTVV.

This chain uses TRBV6-5 with TRBJ1-6; unclear D gene. This CDR3 is built from 13 residues. The ends were cut back, 6 bases at V and 7 bases at J, with 10 bases in the middle. Germline V gives CDR1 MNHEY, CDR2 SVGAGI. DNA for the CDR3: TGTGCCAGCAGACCCCGAGGAAATTCACCCCTCCACTTT. Translating gives CASRPRGNSPLHF.

The chain joins TRBV7-9 to TRBJ2-1; 9 bases fit TRBD2. The CDR3 sequence is 15 residues long. Germline CDR1 reads SEHNR; CDR2 reads FQNEAQ (reference sequence). V trimming: 6 bases; J trimming: 6 bases; junction bases outside the gene matches: 9. The CDR3 region is CASRFLAGERNEQFF. The CDR3 DNA reads as TGTGCCAGCAGGTTTTTAGCGGGGGAGCGCAATGAGCAGTTCTTC.

V and J are TRBV5-5 and TRBJ2-7; TRBD1 might be the D (6 bases). The CDR3 extends over 14 amino acids. Per the germline V gene, CDR1 is SGHKS and CDR2 is YYEKEE (reference sequence). V lost 0 bases and J 3 bases, leaving 10 bases between the germline ends. This CDR3 is CASSLGGLDYEQYF. The CDR3 region has the DNA TGTGCCAGCAGCTTGGGGGGGCTAGACTACGAGCAGTACTTC. The full variable domain, in which reference TRBV5-5 and TRBJ2-7 provide the parts outside the CDR3, is DAGVTQSPTHLIKTRGQQVTLRCSPISGHKSVSWYQQVLGQGPQFIFQYYEKEERGRGNFPDRFSARQFPNYSSELNVNALLLGDSALYLCASSLGGLDYEQYFGPGTRLTVT.